Listed below are T cell receptor beta chains from one sample, sequenced in a study of cytomegalovirus exposure and HLA in healthy donors. Generated by immunoSEQ multiplex PCR, the TCRdb table keeps only in-frame clones and is missing some. The table shows about 170,000 clones, with roughly 95% occurring only once. The sequenced sample was PBMCs. The origin of the receptors is a woman in her late teens or twenties in good health and CMV-seronegative. Each CDR3 is given without its conserved first and last residue.

v_gene	j_gene	CDR3aa
TRBV10-3	TRBJ2-7	AISEGGGRAYEQY
TRBV19	TRBJ1-5	ASSWTGRDGPQH
TRBV6-6	TRBJ1-2	ASSYPGQGSYGYT
TRBV30	TRBJ2-5	AWRDLAGGQETQY
TRBV5-1	TRBJ1-1	ASSTGQMNTEAF
TRBV2	TRBJ2-3	ASVASGGDTHTQY
TRBV6-5	TRBJ1-6	ASRGRQGTNLH
TRBV2	TRBJ2-1	ASSSGTSEQF
TRBV5-1	TRBJ1-2	ASSLAPGSYGYT
TRBV6-4	TRBJ1-2	ASTRRGYGYGYT
TRBV5-6	TRBJ2-2	ASSLVQGAPGELF
TRBV25-1	TRBJ1-2	ASSETRATGNYGYT
TRBV23-1	TRBJ1-5	ASSQSGGFNQPQH
TRBV7-9	TRBJ2-3	ASSLSWRGGRDTQY
TRBV5-6	TRBJ2-7	ASSFPPLAGGYEQY
TRBV6-1	TRBJ2-5	ASSDPGSQETQY
TRBV7-6	TRBJ2-7	ASSQEGGYGYEQY
TRBV5-1	TRBJ2-1	ASSLFLPTSGGGNEQF
TRBV2	TRBJ2-5	ASSEGGYSGQETQY
TRBV9	TRBJ1-1	ASSPSGANTEAF
TRBV7-2	TRBJ2-5	ASSPRLASETQY
TRBV7-2	TRBJ1-1	ASRHTGGTEAF
TRBV19	TRBJ1-2	ASSINANYGYT
TRBV4-1	TRBJ2-5	ASSQPSGETQY
TRBV4-2	TRBJ2-1	ASSSRLAGEGNEQF
TRBV30	TRBJ1-6	AWSIDRVTAPLH
TRBV7-9	TRBJ2-1	ASSPRGANNEQF
TRBV7-3	TRBJ2-2	ASSSGTGALTGELF
TRBV19	TRBJ1-1	ASSMDVGGWGTEAF
TRBV6-1	TRBJ1-4	ASSVTGKLF
TRBV5-5	TRBJ2-3	ASSLGGASTDTQY
TRBV9	TRBJ1-1	ASSPTYMNTEAF
TRBV27	TRBJ2-7	ASSEQGSLTYEQY
TRBV27	TRBJ1-3	ASSSRRQAGNTIY
TRBV13	TRBJ2-7	ASSPGRGAYEQY
TRBV4-1	TRBJ2-3	ASSPSSAGYTDTQY
TRBV4-3	TRBJ2-7	ASSPSGGYEQY
TRBV5-1	TRBJ1-1	ASSLDTWNTEAF
TRBV19	TRBJ2-1	ASKQGEQF
TRBV5-4	TRBJ2-1	ASSPWGAGEQF
TRBV10-3	TRBJ2-7	AISGPAYEQY
TRBV6-4	TRBJ2-1	ASSPGTGVYNEQF